These 22 T cell receptor beta chains were all obtained from the same sample, sequenced in a study of early T cells in non-severe SARS-CoV-2 infection. TCRdb recomputed calls from the 5' RACE reads with MiXCR, one row per CDR3 protein. In the table there are some 50,000 distinct CDR3 sequences, more than 9% of which are singletons. The sequenced material came from whole blood. The receptor source for this set is an adult who was a healthcare worker with PCR-confirmed SARS-CoV-2 infection or an uninfected control (not recorded which).

This clonotype was detected many times. The chain couples TRBV15 to TRBJ2-1; 15 bases are shared with TRBD2. The CDR3 extends over 15 amino acids. V shed 3 bases, J shed 9 bases, and the junction held 3 bases outside the gene matches. Germline V gene lookup returns CDR1 LNHNV and CDR2 YYDKDF (reference sequence). This chain's CDR3 is CATSRGLAGGAEQFF. For the CDR3, the DNA is TGTGCCACCAGCAGGGGACTAGCGGGAGGCGCTGAGCAGTTCTTC.

This clonotype was detected many times. The gene calls are TRBV29-1 and TRBJ2-4, with unresolved D. The CDR3 sequence is 12 residues long. The V gene's germline CDR1 is SQVTM and CDR2 ANQGSEA. V was cut by 8 bases and J by 0 bases, with 8 bases left in between. CDR3 in amino acids: CSQRTAKNIQYF. The CDR3 coding sequence is TGCAGCCAGCGAACAGCCAAAAACATTCAGTACTTC.

This clonotype appeared a few times. This chain uses TRBV27 with TRBJ2-7; TRBD1 agrees at 11 bases. Trimming removed 7 bases from V and 3 bases from J; junction bases left unmatched: 8. Germline CDR1 MNHEY, CDR2 SMNVEV (reference sequence). CDR3 length: 15 amino acids. The CDR3 sequence is CASMSGQGVLYEQYF. The DNA for the CDR3 is TGTGCCAGCATGTCGGGACAGGGGGTACTCTACGAGCAGTACTTC.

Ten or more counts support this clonotype. The gene calls are TRBV4-1 and TRBJ2-1, with 9 positions matching TRBD2. V shed 3 bases, J shed 7 bases, and the junction held 7 bases outside the gene matches. The CDR3 runs to 15 residues. Germline V gene sequence: CDR1 MGHRA, CDR2 YSYEKL. The chain's CDR3 is CASSQGGGGANEQFF. The CDR3 bases are TGCGCCAGCAGCCAGGGAGGCGGGGGGGCAAATGAGCAGTTCTTC.

This clonotype came up many times. The V call is TRBV7-2, the J call TRBJ2-7; 10 bases map to TRBD2. V gave up 3 bases and J gave up 2 bases; unmatched junction bases: 7. Germline CDR1 and CDR2: SGHTA and FQGNSA. The CDR3 contains 16 residues. The CDR3: CASSFASGRGTYEQYF. The CDR3 DNA is TGTGCCAGCAGCTTTGCTAGCGGGAGAGGAACCTACGAGCAGTACTTC. Based on the CDR3 plus reference TRBV7-2 and TRBJ2-7, the full variable domain is GAGVSQSPSNKVTEKGKDVELRCDPISGHTALYWYRQSLGQGLEFLIYFQGNSAPDKSGLPSDRFSAERTGGSVSTLTIQRTQQEDSAVYLCASSFASGRGTYEQYFGPGTRLTVT.

V is TRBV30 and J is TRBJ1-5, with D perhaps TRBD1 (6 bases). This CDR3 region has 13 residues. The germline V gene encodes CDR1 GTSNPN and CDR2 SVGIG (reference sequence). Deletions cut 2 bases from V and 6 bases from J, with 11 bases between. CDR3 coding DNA: TGTGCCTGGAGTCCAGGGGACCCTCAGCCCCAGCATTTT. Translation gives CAWSPGDPQPQHF.

The V call is TRBV9, the J call TRBJ2-1; unclear D gene. Germline V lookup: CDR1 SGDLS, CDR2 YYNGEE. The V gene lost 1 base and the J gene lost 0 bases, with 11 bases spanning the gap. This CDR3 comprises 16 residues. The CDR3 nucleotides read TGTGCCAGCAGCGTAAACGCCTGGACCTCCTACAATGAGCAGTTCTTC. Translating gives CASSVNAWTSYNEQFF. The full variable domain, rest sourced from reference TRBV9 and TRBJ2-1, is DSGVTQTPKHLITATGQRVTLRCSPRSGDLSVYWYQQSLDQGLQFLIQYYNGEERAKGNILERFSAQQFPDLHSELNLSSLELGDSALYFCASSVNAWTSYNEQFFGPGTRLTVL.

The genes are TRBV5-4 and TRBJ2-2; D unclear. Germline V CDR1 and CDR2: SGHNT, YYREEE (reference sequence). This CDR3 is built from 12 residues. Between the trimmed V and J ends, which lost 0 bases and 7 bases, there was a span of 4 bases. The CDR3 reads CASSLVSGELFF. The CDR3 nucleotides are TGTGCCAGCAGCTTGGTGAGCGGGGAGCTGTTTTTT.

The chain carries TRBV7-9 and TRBJ2-7; D possibly corresponds to TRBD1 (5 bases). Per germline, CDR1 SEHNR and CDR2 FQNEAQ (reference sequence). The CDR3 length is 13 residues. V lost 4 bases to trimming and J lost 3 bases, with 10 bases between them. In DNA form, the CDR3 reads TGTGCCAGCAGCTCGGTGGGGCTCTACGAGCAGTACTTC. This encodes CASSSVGLYEQYF.

This clonotype was observed at least ten times. This chain uses TRBV20-1 with TRBJ1-4; D not certain. Germline V lookup: CDR1 DFQATT, CDR2 SNEGSKA (reference sequence). Trimming removed 7 bases at V and 7 bases at J, with 13 bases between. The CDR3 sequence is 12 residues long. The CDR3 region is CSGKGPAEKLFF. In nucleotides, the CDR3 is TGCAGTGGAAAAGGGCCGGCTGAAAAACTGTTTTTT.

This clonotype came up a few times. CDR3 nucleotides: TGTGCCAGCAGCACAGACTCTTCCTACTCACCCCTCCACTTT. Its protein product is CASSTDSSYSPLHF. This sequence joins TRBV7-2 and TRBJ1-6; no definite D call. Trimming pared 5 bases from V and 10 bases from J, leaving 15 bases between. Germline V gene lookup returns CDR1 SGHTA and CDR2 FQGNSA. The CDR3 sequence is 14 residues long.

This clonotype was recorded many times. V usage is TRBV6-6 and J usage is TRBJ2-7; 9 positions agree with TRBD1. Germline values: CDR1 MNHNY, CDR2 SVGAGI (reference sequence). This CDR3 has 15 residues. J was trimmed by 4 bases and V by 0 bases; bases with no gene match: 4. The CDR3 is CASSYSTGGEYEQYF. The CDR3 bases are TGTGCCAGCAGTTACTCAACAGGGGGCGAATACGAGCAGTACTTC.

This CDR3 is CASSLDTQYF. For the CDR3, the DNA is TGTGCCAGCAGTCTAGATACGCAGTATTTT. This rearrangement joins TRBV6-6 to TRBJ2-3; D not certain. The V gene's germline CDR1 is MNHNY and CDR2 SVGAGI (reference sequence). Trimming stripped 5 bases from V and 5 bases from J, with 2 bases between. The CDR3 is 10 residues long.

This clonotype was observed at least ten times. This chain joins TRBV20-1 and TRBJ1-2; D not certain. V was trimmed by 0 bases and J by 0 bases, leaving 5 bases between them. Looked up from germline, CDR1 is DFQATT and CDR2 is SNEGSKA (reference sequence). The CDR3 has 13 residues. As DNA, the CDR3 is TGCAGTGCTAGAGATCAATCTAACTATGGCTACACCTTC. Translating gives CSARDQSNYGYTF.

This clonotype appeared a few times. V gene TRBV9 combines with J gene TRBJ2-1; D ambiguous. The germline CDR1 and CDR2 sequences are SGDLS and YYNGEE. Trimming took off 0 bases at V and 0 bases at J, with 4 bases between the two ends. CDR3 length equals 14 residues. CDR3 bases: TGTGCCAGCAGCGTAGGGAGCTCCTACAATGAGCAGTTCTTC. Its translation is CASSVGSSYNEQFF.

This clonotype was detected only a few times. The rearrangement links TRBV20-1 to TRBJ2-1, with 12 bases lining up with TRBD2. The length of the CDR3 is 15 residues. Germline trimming cut 4 bases from V and 9 bases from J; bases unmatched to any gene: 10. The germline gives CDR1 DFQATT, CDR2 SNEGSKA (reference sequence). CDR3 amino acids: CSATILAGGPSEQFF. The CDR3 bases are TGCAGTGCTACTATTCTAGCGGGGGGGCCGAGTGAGCAGTTCTTC.

This clonotype was seen many times. The chain employs TRBV6-5 and TRBJ2-2; 9 positions match TRBD1. V was clipped by 7 bases and J by 7 bases; unmatched bases: 13. The CDR3 is 16 residues long. CDR1 and CDR2 (germline): MNHEY, SVGAGI. In DNA form, the CDR3 reads TGTGCCAGCACTACACCGGGACAGGGTTTTTACGGGGAGCTGTTTTTT. Encoded protein: CASTTPGQGFYGELFF.

This clonotype has a count of ten or more. The V and J genes are TRBV29-1 and TRBJ2-7; TRBD2 might be the D (5 bases). CDR1 and CDR2 (germline): SQVTM, ANQGSEA. Deletions cut 5 bases from V and 3 bases from J, with 11 bases between. CDR3 length: 12 residues. The CDR3 here is CSVRPGNYEQYF. The CDR3 DNA reads as TGCAGCGTTCGCCCCGGGAACTACGAGCAGTACTTC.

This clonotype was seen ten or more times. The CDR3 DNA reads TGTGCCAGCAGCTTAGCGGAACAGTCCACAGATACGCAGTATTTT. Translated: CASSLAEQSTDTQYF. V and J are TRBV7-8 and TRBJ2-3; no definite D call. CDR3 length: 15 residues. The V gene lost 0 bases and the J gene lost 2 bases, with 9 bases spanning the gap. The germline CDR1 and CDR2 sequences are SGHVS and FQNEAQ.

This clonotype was seen many times. This chain joins TRBV6-2 or TRBV6-3 and TRBJ1-1, with no clear D. This CDR3 spans 14 amino acids. Germline V gene lookup returns CDR1 MNHEY and CDR2 SVGEGT. Trimming cost V 6 bases and J 1 base, with 12 bases left between them. CDR3 protein: CASRNHSPNTEAFF. For the CDR3, the DNA is TGTGCCAGCAGAAATCACAGCCCGAACACTGAAGCTTTCTTT.

In this sample, this clonotype turned up a few times. The rearrangement uses TRBV29-1 and TRBJ2-7; weak D call: TRBD2 (6 bases). V lost 5 bases, J lost 2 bases, and 16 bases lay in between. The CDR3 is made up of 14 amino acids. Germline loops: CDR1 SQVTM, CDR2 ANQGSEA. Written as DNA, the CDR3 is TGCAGCGTTCCCGGGGCTAGCGCCGCCTACGAGCAGTACTTC. This gives the protein CSVPGASAAYEQYF.

This clonotype was seen a handful of times. The chain uses TRBV29-1 and TRBJ1-1, with 9 bases aligning to TRBD1. The CDR3 has 13 residues. Germline-derived CDR1 and CDR2 are SQVTM and ANQGSEA. V lost 8 bases to trimming and J lost 5 bases; unmatched junction nucleotides: 9. The CDR3 nucleotides read TGCAGCACGGACAGGGGTTCTCGAACTGAAGCTTTCTTT. This codes for CSTDRGSRTEAFF.